This T cell receptor (beta chain) was captured in a study of blood T cell repertoires in COVID-19. As processed by the authors: Estimated nucleated cell counts came from reference gene primer amplification. Using immunoSEQ multiplex PCR, the repertoire was profiled, and TCRdb retains in-frame clones only, with some absent. Clone size and V and J calls were adopted from that table, with D and trimming inferred from the DNA. The table records 70,000 or so clones, 82% of them present only once. The CDR3 has 14 residues. Germline loops: CDR1 SQVTM, CDR2 ANQGSEA. The V gene end was trimmed by 6 bases and the J gene end by 7 bases; junction bases not matched to a gene: 14.

This receptor was identified in a human donor in a cohort sampled during active COVID-19. Specimen: peripheral blood. The rearrangement uses TRBV29-1 and TRBJ1-2; TRBD1 matches 7 bases. The CDR3 spells CSVPGAAQGSGYTF. In nucleotides, the CDR3 is TGCAGCGTCCCGGGGGCGGCACAGGGGTCTGGCTACACCTTC.